The 8 T cell receptor beta chains below were found in one sample sequenced in a study of Tregs in tolerant kidney transplant recipients. Measured with immunoSEQ multiplex PCR; TCRdb has only the in-frame clones, and not every one. Here the sample spans some 66,000 clones, 80% to 95% being singletons. The input for sequencing was CD8+ T cells from blood, taken before the transplant. Receptor source: a human donor who received a combined kidney and bone marrow transplant.

The chain joins TRBV10-2 to TRBJ2-2, with D possibly being TRBD2 (5 bases). CDR1 and CDR2 from the germline V gene are WSHSY and SAAADI. Trimming took 2 bases from V and 3 from J, leaving 10 bases between them. This CDR3 has 15 residues. CDR3 sequence: CASSEPGIHTGELFF. CDR3 bases: TGCGCCAGCAGTGAGCCGGGGATACACACCGGGGAGCTGTTTTTT.

The chain is built from TRBV4-3 and TRBJ2-1; the match to TRBD2 covers 8 bases. Germline CDR1 LGHNA, CDR2 YSLEER. CDR3 length equals 16 residues. V was pared by 0 bases and J by 8 bases, with 9 bases of the junction left unmatched. The CDR3 sequence: CASSQDSGEGIHEQFF. CDR3 coding DNA: TGCGCCAGCAGCCAAGATAGCGGGGAGGGAATCCATGAGCAGTTCTTC.

This clone was counted between two and nine times. V and J are TRBV27 and TRBJ2-7, with D tentatively TRBD1 (6 bases). V lost 6 bases and J lost 5, with 11 bases in between. Germline V gives CDR1 MNHEY, CDR2 SMNVEV (reference sequence). The CDR3 is 12 residues long. Written as DNA, the CDR3 is TGTGCCAGCAGGTCAGGGGTGAACGAGCAGTACTTC. Translating gives CASRSGVNEQYF.

This clone was seen only once. The chain couples TRBV4-1 to TRBJ1-5, with a tentative D call TRBD1 (5 bases). Germline values: CDR1 MGHRA, CDR2 YSYEKL. The CDR3 is 16 residues long. The ends were cut back, 3 bases at V and 8 bases at J, with 20 bases in the middle. In DNA, the CDR3 is TGCGCCAGCAGCCAGACCAGGGAATATCCTCTTAAGCCCCAGCATTTT. Translating it yields CASSQTREYPLKPQHF.

The chain links TRBV9 to TRBJ2-1; 9 bases fit TRBD2. Per the germline V gene, CDR1 is SGDLS and CDR2 is YYNGEE. V dropped 4 bases and J dropped 7; count of bases not matched to a gene: 9. There are 15 residues in the CDR3. The CDR3, as DNA: TGTGCCAGCAGCCCTATAGCGGGGGCGGGGAATGAGCAGTTCTTC. Its translation: CASSPIAGAGNEQFF.

This clone has a single count. The sample holds other DNA sequences that translate to the same CDR3. The genes are TRBV11-3 and TRBJ2-5, with 10 bases fitting TRBD2. Germline assignment: CDR1 SGHNT and CDR2 YENEEA. J was trimmed by 7 bases and V by 3 bases; bases with no gene match: 14. The CDR3 covers 17 residues. The CDR3 sequence: CASSFTRLAGRAGTQYF. The CDR3 DNA follows: TGTGCCAGCAGCTTCACACGACTAGCGGGCCGAGCAGGGACCCAGTACTTC.

The chain is built from TRBV13 and TRBJ2-7, with TRBD2 matching 11 bases. With 3 bases clipped from V and 4 bases from J, the junction kept 5 bases outside the gene matches. Germline V gene sequence: CDR1 PRHDT, CDR2 FYEKMQ (reference sequence). The CDR3 sequence is 15 residues long. The CDR3 region is CASSFRLAGKYEQYF. CDR3 coding DNA: TGTGCCAGCAGCTTCAGACTAGCGGGGAAGTACGAGCAGTACTTC.

The V gene is TRBV27, the J gene TRBJ2-1, with 11 bases lining up with TRBD1. The CDR3 covers 19 residues. The V and J ends lost 6 bases and 4 bases, in that order; junction bases with no gene match: 17. Germline CDR1 and CDR2: MNHEY and SMNVEV (reference sequence). CDR3 sequence reads: CASSTWTGGAGGSYNEQFF. As DNA, the CDR3 is TGTGCCAGCAGCACCTGGACAGGGGGCGCCGGTGGGAGTTACAATGAGCAGTTCTTC.